The 14 T cell receptor beta chains below all came from one sample that was sequenced in a study of CD8 T cells in Susac syndrome. Random hexamers were used to reverse transcribe an amount of about 0.5 to 1 ug RNA. One entry per CDR3 protein, called by TCRdb with MiXCR from the immunoSEQ multiplex PCR reads. This table has 85,000 to 130,000 distinct CDR3 sequences, roughly 95% appearing once. Sequencing used CD8+ T cells from PBMCs. These receptors came from a human donor with Susac syndrome.

J is TRBJ2-1 and V is TRBV29-1; D is unresolved. This CDR3 spans 12 amino acids. Germline V gene data show CDR1 as SQVTM and CDR2 as ANQGSEA. The V end lost 4 bases, the J end lost 5 bases, and 9 bases lay between the germline ends. CDR3 loop: CSVGILNNEQFF. CDR3 nucleotide sequence: TGCAGCGTTGGTATTCTGAACAATGAGCAGTTCTTC.

The chain combines TRBV7-9 with TRBJ2-7; TRBD1 matches at 7 bases. The V gene end was trimmed by 5 bases and the J gene end by 3 bases; junction bases not matched to a gene: 7. The CDR3 consists of 14 residues. The germline gives CDR1 SEHNR, CDR2 FQNEAQ (reference sequence). The DNA for the CDR3 is TGTGCCAGCAGCCCCCAGGGGGTCCTCTACGAGCAGTACTTC. This gives the protein CASSPQGVLYEQYF.

The chain couples TRBV13 to TRBJ2-7; TRBD2 agrees at 8 bases. Germline loops: CDR1 PRHDT, CDR2 FYEKMQ (reference sequence). V lost 2 bases and J lost 6; bases outside the gene matches: 9. The CDR3 sequence is 15 residues long. CDR3: CASSLFAGGLSEQYF. For the CDR3, the DNA is TGTGCCAGCAGCTTATTTGCGGGGGGCCTTTCCGAGCAGTACTTC.

The chain employs TRBV29-1 and TRBJ2-3; TRBD2 matches at 13 bases. The CDR3 runs 15 residues. V lost 7 bases and J lost 5; bases outside the gene matches: 9. CDR1 is SQVTM and CDR2 is ANQGSEA in the germline V gene. CDR3 DNA: TGCAGCGCTTCTCCGACTAGCGGGGGGATAGATACGCAGTATTTT. This gives the protein CSASPTSGGIDTQYF.

The chain joins TRBV2 to TRBJ2-1; D remains ambiguous. V was pared by 3 bases and J by 4 bases, with 7 bases between. Germline CDR1 reads SNHLY; CDR2 reads FYNNEI. The CDR3 is made up of 13 amino acids. The CDR3 spells CASSDGRYNEQFF. CDR3 bases: TGTGCCAGCAGTGACGGACGGTACAATGAGCAGTTCTTC.

This chain joins TRBV23-1 and TRBJ1-1, with D possibly TRBD1 on 5 matching bases. TRBV23-1 is reported as an ORF; its role is uncertain. The CDR3 has 14 residues. Trimming pared 8 bases from V and 0 bases from J, leaving 13 bases between. The CDR3 DNA reads TGCGCCAGCCCACGGAGGGGAATGAACACTGAAGCTTTCTTT. Translated, it gives CASPRRGMNTEAFF.

This sequence joins TRBV2 and TRBJ1-2, with D hard to call. CDR3 length equals 15 residues. Germline lookup yields CDR1 SNHLY and CDR2 FYNNEI. V lost 4 bases and J 5 bases, leaving 17 bases between the germline ends. CDR3 in DNA: TGTGCCAGCAGTGTTTGGACCGCCGAATCGTATGGCTACACCTTC. It yields the protein CASSVWTAESYGYTF.

This clonotype was seen only once. The CDR3 loop reads CASSSGGTEYGYTF. In DNA, the CDR3 is TGTGCCAGCAGCAGCGGCGGGACAGAATATGGCTACACCTTC. The rearrangement joins TRBV6-5 to TRBJ1-2; 7 nucleotides align to TRBD1. Trimming removed 6 bases from V and 5 bases from J; junction bases left unmatched: 9. Germline assignment: CDR1 MNHEY and CDR2 SVGAGI. The CDR3 spans 14 residues.

The genes are TRBV12-5 and TRBJ2-7, with D tentatively TRBD1 or TRBD2 (6 bases each). Trimming took 6 bases from V and 4 from J, leaving 16 bases between them. The CDR3 runs to 14 residues. CDR1 and CDR2 from the germline V gene are LGHNT and FRNRAP. The CDR3 coding sequence is TGTGCTAGTGGAGGGGGGACAACTATTTACGAGCAGTACTTC. Protein product: CASGGGTTIYEQYF.

The CDR3 DNA sequence: TGCAGCGCCCGGGGACAGGGGGCTCACGGGGAGCTGTTTTTT. Translation gives CSARGQGAHGELFF. The rearrangement uses TRBV29-1 and TRBJ2-2, with 12 bases that match TRBD1. V lost 7 bases, J lost 7 bases, and 7 bases stayed unmatched. The CDR3 spans 14 residues. Germline V gene sequence: CDR1 SQVTM, CDR2 ANQGSEA.

The rearrangement joins TRBV24-1 to TRBJ2-2, with D maybe TRBD1 (6 bases). The CDR3 totals 14 residues. V dropped 9 bases and J dropped 3 bases, with 13 bases sitting between them. Germline assignment: CDR1 KGHDR and CDR2 SFDVKD. CDR3 coding DNA: TGTGCCACCGAGGACAGATCCGACACCGGGGAGCTGTTTTTT. Protein product: CATEDRSDTGELFF.

This clonotype showed up just once. The chain combines TRBV2 with TRBJ2-3; tentatively, D is TRBD2 (5 bases). The CDR3 sequence is 14 residues long. The germline V and J ends were trimmed by 5 bases and 8 bases, with 17 bases remaining between them. Per germline, CDR1 SNHLY and CDR2 FYNNEI. The CDR3 nucleotides are TGTGCCAGCAGTCCCACTCCCGGGATGGGTACGCAGTATTTT. It translates to CASSPTPGMGTQYF.

V gene TRBV6-5 combines with J gene TRBJ2-4; TRBD1 matches 8 bases. Germline V gene data show CDR1 as MNHEY and CDR2 as SVGAGI. J lost 8 bases, V lost 4 bases, and 10 bases had no gene match. There are 15 residues in the CDR3. The CDR3 reads CASSSYPGGRDIQYF. The CDR3 DNA follows: TGTGCCAGCAGTTCTTACCCAGGGGGCAGAGACATTCAGTACTTC.

The sample holds one count of this clonotype. V and J are TRBV9 and TRBJ1-5; D is perhaps TRBD1 (5 bases). Per germline, CDR1 SGDLS and CDR2 YYNGEE. The CDR3 loop spans 15 amino acids. V shed 4 bases and J shed 2 bases, with 13 bases lying between them. DNA of the CDR3: TGTGCCAGCAGCCGAGGACACGGCGGCAATCAGCCCCAGCATTTT. It encodes CASSRGHGGNQPQHF. Looking up the rest from reference TRBV9 and TRBJ1-5 gives the full variable domain: DSGVTQTPKHLITATGQRVTLRCSPRSGDLSVYWYQQSLDQGLQFLIQYYNGEERAKGNILERFSAQQFPDLHSELNLSSLELGDSALYFCASSRGHGGNQPQHFGDGTRLSIL.